This TCR beta chain comes out of a study of blood T cell repertoires in COVID-19. This clone was recorded a few times. The CDR3 length is 13 residues. CDR1 and CDR2 from the germline V gene are SGDLS and YYNGEE. Trimming stripped 0 bases from V and 2 bases from J, with 5 bases between. Sequencing used immunoSEQ multiplex PCR; TCRdb keeps in-frame clones, though not all of them. The data hold hundreds of thousands of clones, with 86% observed a single time. This sequence joins TRBV9 and TRBJ2-5, with no clear D. The TCR comes from a woman of 80 years or more with COVID-19, enrolled during active disease. The specimen was peripheral blood. CDR3 in amino acids: CASSVAGQETQYF. DNA of the CDR3: TGTGCCAGCAGCGTAGCCGGGCAAGAGACCCAGTACTTC.